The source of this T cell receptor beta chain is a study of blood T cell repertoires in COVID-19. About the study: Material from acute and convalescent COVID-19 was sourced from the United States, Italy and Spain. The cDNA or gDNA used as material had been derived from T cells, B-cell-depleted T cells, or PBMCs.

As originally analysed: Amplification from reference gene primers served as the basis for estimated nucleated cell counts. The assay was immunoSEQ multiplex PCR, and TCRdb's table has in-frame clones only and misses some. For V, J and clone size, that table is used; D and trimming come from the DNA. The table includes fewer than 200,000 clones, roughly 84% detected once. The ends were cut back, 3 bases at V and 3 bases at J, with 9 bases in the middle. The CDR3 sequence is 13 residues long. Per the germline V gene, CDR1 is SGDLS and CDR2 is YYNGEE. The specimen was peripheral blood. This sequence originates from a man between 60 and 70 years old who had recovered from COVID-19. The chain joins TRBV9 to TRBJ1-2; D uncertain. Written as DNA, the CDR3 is TGTGCCAGCAGCGCTTCAGGTTACTATGGCTACACCTTC. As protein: CASSASGYYGYTF.